This T cell receptor beta chain was retrieved from a study of CD8 T cells in Susac syndrome. Sequencing of TCR beta was undertaken in CD8+ and CD4+ T cells derived from blood. The control participants were healthy donors, and these controls were matched with respect to both age and sex. FACS was used to enrich TEMRA cells, whereas the CD8+ and CD4+ T cells were obtained by negative isolation. The CDR3 contains 15 residues. J lost 2 bases, V lost 3 bases, and 6 bases had no gene match. Per the germline V gene, CDR1 is DFQATT and CDR2 is SNEGSKA (reference sequence). It was with random hexamers that 0.5 to 1 ug RNA was reverse transcribed. The authors amplified TCR beta CDR3 across 54 Vbeta and 13 Jbeta using immunoSEQ multiplex PCR. TCRdb itself ran the immunoSEQ multiplex PCR reads through MiXCR, one entry per CDR3 protein. The table includes about 140,000 distinct CDR3 sequences, roughly 94% detected once.

This chain connects TRBV20-1 to TRBJ2-3; 9 bases are a match to TRBD1. The source is a human donor in good health. Sequenced: CD8+ T cells from PBMCs. CDR3 in DNA: TGCAGTGCTAGGGGGACAGGGTTCGACACAGATACGCAGTATTTT. Amino acid sequence: CSARGTGFDTDTQYF.